This entry features one T cell receptor (beta chain) sequence. These data are taken from a study of monozygotic twins with inflammatory bowel disease. Germline V CDR1 and CDR2: DFQATT, SNEGSKA (reference sequence). The length of the CDR3 is 15 residues. UMIs incorporating a 6-nucleotide sample barcode were appended by means of template switching. Using the 5' RACE reads, TCRdb records one entry per CDR3 protein without DNA. The sample's table shows approximately 150,000 distinct CDR3 sequences. The sequenced sample consisted of blood. This sequence was found in a human donor with ulcerative colitis or Crohn's disease, or a healthy co-twin of an affected twin (not recorded which). V and J are TRBV20-1 and TRBJ2-3; the TCRdb call, TRBD1, lacks DNA for checking. The CDR3 reads CSAREPGQGADTQYF.